This T cell receptor beta chain came from a study of blood T cell repertoires in COVID-19. Study context: T cells, B-cell-depleted T cells, or PBMCs supplied cDNA or gDNA.

Authors' analysis steps: Reference gene primers were amplified, and this amplification served to estimate nucleated cell counts. Clones were read by immunoSEQ multiplex PCR, and TCRdb kept only the in-frame ones, dropping some. V, J and clone size derive from that table, while D and trimming were established from the DNA sequence. The data hold tens of thousands of clones, with 85% observed a single time. Germline CDR1 is SGHRS and CDR2 is YFSETQ. Unmatched junction bases numbered 6, after V lost 1 base and J lost 7 bases. This CDR3 spans 15 amino acids. Input material: peripheral blood. This clonotype was sampled from an older man with acute or convalescent COVID-19. The chain has TRBV5-1 and TRBJ1-4, with 8 bases lining up with TRBD1. As DNA, the CDR3 is TGCGCCAGCAGCTTGCTAGGGACAGGTCTTGAAAAACTGTTTTTT. Its protein is CASSLLGTGLEKLFF.